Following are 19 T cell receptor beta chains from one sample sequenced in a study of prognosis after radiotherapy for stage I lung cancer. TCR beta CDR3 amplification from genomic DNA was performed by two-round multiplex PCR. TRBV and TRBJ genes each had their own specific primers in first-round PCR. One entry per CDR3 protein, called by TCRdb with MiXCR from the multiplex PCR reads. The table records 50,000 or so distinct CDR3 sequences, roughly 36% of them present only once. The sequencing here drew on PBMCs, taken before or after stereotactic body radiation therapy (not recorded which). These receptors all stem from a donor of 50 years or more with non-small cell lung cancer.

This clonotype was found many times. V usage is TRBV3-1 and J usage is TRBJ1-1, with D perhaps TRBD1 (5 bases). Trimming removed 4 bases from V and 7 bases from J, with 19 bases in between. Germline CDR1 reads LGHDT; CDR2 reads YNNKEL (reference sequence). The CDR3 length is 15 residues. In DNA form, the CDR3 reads TGTGCCAGCAGCCTCGGACATAATAGACTTGATGAAGCTTTCTTT. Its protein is CASSLGHNRLDEAFF.

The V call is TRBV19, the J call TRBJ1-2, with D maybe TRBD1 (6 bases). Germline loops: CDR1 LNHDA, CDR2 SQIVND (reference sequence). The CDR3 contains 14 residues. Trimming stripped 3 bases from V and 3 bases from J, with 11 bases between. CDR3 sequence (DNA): TGTGCCAGTAGTATCGAGAGACAGGACTATGGCTACACCTTC. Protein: CASSIERQDYGYTF.

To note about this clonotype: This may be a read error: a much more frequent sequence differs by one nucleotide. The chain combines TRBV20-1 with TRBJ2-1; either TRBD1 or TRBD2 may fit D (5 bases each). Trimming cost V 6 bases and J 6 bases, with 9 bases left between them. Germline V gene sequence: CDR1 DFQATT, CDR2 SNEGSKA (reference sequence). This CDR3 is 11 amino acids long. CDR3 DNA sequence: TGCAGTGCCGGGACGACCAATGAGCAGTTCTTC. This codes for CSAGTTNEQFF.

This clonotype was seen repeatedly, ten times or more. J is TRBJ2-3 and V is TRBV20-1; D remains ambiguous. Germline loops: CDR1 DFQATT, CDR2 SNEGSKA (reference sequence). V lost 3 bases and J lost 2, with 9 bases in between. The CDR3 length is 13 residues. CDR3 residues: CSASLVDTDTQYF. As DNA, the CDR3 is TGCAGTGCTAGTTTAGTAGACACAGATACGCAGTATTTT.

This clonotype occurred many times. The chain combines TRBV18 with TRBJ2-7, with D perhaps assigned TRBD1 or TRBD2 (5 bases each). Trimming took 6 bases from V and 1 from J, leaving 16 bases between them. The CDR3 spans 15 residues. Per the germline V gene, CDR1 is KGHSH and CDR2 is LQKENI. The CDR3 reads CASSPEAGASYEQYF. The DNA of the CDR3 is TGTGCCAGCTCTCCTGAGGCCGGGGCATCCTACGAGCAGTACTTC.

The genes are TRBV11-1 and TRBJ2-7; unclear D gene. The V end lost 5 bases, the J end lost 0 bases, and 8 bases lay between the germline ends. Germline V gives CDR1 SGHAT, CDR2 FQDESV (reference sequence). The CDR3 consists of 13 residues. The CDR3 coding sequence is TGTGCCAGCAGCACAGTGGTCTCCTACGAGCAGTACTTC. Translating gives CASSTVVSYEQYF.

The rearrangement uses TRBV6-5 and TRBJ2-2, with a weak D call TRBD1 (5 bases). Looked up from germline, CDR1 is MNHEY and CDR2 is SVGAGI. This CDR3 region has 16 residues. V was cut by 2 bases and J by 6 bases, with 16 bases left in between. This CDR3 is CASSYRVTVMSGELFF. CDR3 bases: TGTGCCAGCAGTTACCGGGTGACAGTTATGTCCGGGGAGCTGTTTTTT.

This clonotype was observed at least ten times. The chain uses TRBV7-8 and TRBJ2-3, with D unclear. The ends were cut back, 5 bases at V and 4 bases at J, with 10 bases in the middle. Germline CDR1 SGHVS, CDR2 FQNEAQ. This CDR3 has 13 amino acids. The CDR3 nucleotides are TGTGCCAGCAGCCTCCGGTCTCCAGATACGCAGTATTTT. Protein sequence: CASSLRSPDTQYF.

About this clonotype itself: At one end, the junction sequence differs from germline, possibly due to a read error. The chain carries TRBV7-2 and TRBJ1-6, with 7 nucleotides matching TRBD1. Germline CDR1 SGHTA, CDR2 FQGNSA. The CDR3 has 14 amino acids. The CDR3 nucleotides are TGTGCCAGCAGCCAGTACAGGGGAGGTTCACCCCCCCACTTT. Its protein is CASSQYRGGSPPHF.

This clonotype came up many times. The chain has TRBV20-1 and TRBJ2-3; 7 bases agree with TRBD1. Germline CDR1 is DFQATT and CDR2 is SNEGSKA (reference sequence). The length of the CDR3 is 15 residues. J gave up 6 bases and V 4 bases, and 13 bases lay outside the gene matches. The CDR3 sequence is CSATRVGGASDTQYF. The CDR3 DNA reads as TGCAGTGCTACCCGGGTAGGGGGCGCGTCGGATACGCAGTATTTT.

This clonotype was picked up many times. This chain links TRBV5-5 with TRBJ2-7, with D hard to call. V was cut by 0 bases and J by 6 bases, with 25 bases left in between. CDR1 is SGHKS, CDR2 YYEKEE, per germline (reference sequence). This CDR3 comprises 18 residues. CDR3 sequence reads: CASSLASFSAQNWIEQYF. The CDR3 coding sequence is TGTGCCAGCAGCTTGGCCTCTTTTTCGGCACAAAATTGGATCGAGCAGTACTTC.

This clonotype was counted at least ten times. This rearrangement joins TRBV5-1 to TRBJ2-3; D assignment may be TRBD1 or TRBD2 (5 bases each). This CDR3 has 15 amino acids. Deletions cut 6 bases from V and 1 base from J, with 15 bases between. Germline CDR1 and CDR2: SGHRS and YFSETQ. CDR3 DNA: TGCGCCAGCACCCTGAGGGGCTCAGGCACAGATACGCAGTATTTT. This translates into CASTLRGSGTDTQYF.

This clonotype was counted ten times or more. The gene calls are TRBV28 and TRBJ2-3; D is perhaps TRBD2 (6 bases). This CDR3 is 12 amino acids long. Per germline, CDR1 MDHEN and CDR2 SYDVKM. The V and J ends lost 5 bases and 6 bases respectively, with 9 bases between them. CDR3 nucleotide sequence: TGTGCCAGCAGTCGGACTAAGGATACGCAGTATTTT. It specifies CASSRTKDTQYF.

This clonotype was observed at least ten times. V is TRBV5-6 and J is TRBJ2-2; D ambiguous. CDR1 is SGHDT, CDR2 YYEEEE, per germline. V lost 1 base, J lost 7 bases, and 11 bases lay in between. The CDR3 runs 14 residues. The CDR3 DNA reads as TGTGCCAGCAGCTTGACCTGGGGTATCGGGGAGCTGTTTTTT. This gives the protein CASSLTWGIGELFF.

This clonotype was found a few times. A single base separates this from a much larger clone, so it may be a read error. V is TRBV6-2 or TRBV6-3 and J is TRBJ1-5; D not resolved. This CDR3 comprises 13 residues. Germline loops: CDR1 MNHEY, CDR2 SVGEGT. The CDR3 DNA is TGTGCCAGCAGTTACTACCGGGATCAGCCCCGGCATTTT. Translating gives CASSYYRDQPRHF.

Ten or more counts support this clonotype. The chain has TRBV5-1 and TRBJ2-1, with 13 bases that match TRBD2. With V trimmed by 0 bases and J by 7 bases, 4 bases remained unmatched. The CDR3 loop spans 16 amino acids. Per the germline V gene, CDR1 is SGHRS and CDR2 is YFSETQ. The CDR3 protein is CASSLELAGGLNEQFF. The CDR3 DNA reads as TGCGCCAGCAGCTTGGAACTAGCGGGAGGGCTAAATGAGCAGTTCTTC.

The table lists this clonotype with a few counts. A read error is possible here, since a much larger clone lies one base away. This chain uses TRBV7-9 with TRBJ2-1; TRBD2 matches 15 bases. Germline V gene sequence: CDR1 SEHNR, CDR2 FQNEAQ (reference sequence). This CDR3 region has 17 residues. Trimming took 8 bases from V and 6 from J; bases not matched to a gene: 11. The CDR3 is CASGGWTSGRDSNEQFF. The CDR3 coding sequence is TGTGCCAGCGGCGGATGGACTAGCGGGAGGGATTCCAATGAGCAGTTCTTC.

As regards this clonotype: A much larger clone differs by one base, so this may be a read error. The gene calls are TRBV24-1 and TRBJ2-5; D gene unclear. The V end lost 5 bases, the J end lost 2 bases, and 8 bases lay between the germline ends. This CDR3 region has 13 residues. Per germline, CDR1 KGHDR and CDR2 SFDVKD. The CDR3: CATSGAVQETQYF. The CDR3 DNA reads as TGTGCCACCAGTGGGGCCGTACAAGAGACCCAGTACTTC.

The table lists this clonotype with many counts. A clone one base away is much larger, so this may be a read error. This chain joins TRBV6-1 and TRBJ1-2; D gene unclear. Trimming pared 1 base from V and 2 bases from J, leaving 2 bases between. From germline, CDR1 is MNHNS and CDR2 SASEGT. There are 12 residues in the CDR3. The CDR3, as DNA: TGTGCCAGCAGTGAAGAGAACTATGGCTACACCTTC. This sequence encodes CASSEENYGYTF.